This record looks at one TCR beta chain sequence and its context. The primer mix had 60 Vbeta and 13 Jbeta primers. This table comes from immunoSEQ multiplex PCR, and its TCRdb copy is limited to in-frame clones, with some not included. The sample contains some 170,000 clones, 81% of which appear only once. The data were obtained in a study of cytomegalovirus exposure and HLA in healthy donors. This CDR3 region has 16 residues. From germline, CDR1 is ENHRY and CDR2 SYGVKD. Unmatched junction bases numbered 5, after V lost 5 bases and J lost 2 bases. The receptor comes from a woman aged 18-29 years in good health and CMV-seropositive. The chain has TRBV10-3 and TRBJ2-5; TRBD2 matches at 13 bases. Sequenced material: PBMCs. Written as DNA, the CDR3 is TGTGCCATCAGTCCTGGGACTAGCGGGGATCAAGAGACCCAGTACTTC. Its translation is CAISPGTSGDQETQYF.